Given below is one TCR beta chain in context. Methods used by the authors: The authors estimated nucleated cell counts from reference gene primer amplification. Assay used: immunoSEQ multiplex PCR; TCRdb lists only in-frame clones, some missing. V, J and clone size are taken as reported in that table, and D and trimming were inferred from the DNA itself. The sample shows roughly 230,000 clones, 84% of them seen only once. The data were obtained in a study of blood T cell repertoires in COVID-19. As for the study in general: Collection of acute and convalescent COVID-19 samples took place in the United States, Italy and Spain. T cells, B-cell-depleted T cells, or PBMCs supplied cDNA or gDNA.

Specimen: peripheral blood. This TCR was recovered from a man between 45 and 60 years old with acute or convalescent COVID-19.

Here the CDR3 DNA reads TGCGCCAGCAGTGAGTCTCCCCGGGGGGGGCGCGACACTGAAGCTTTCTTT. Its protein is CASSESPRGGRDTEAFF. The chain recombines TRBV10-1 with TRBJ1-1; TRBD1 might be the D (6 bases). V was trimmed by 0 bases and J by 3 bases, leaving 17 bases between them. Per germline, CDR1 WNHNN and CDR2 SYGVQD (reference sequence). CDR3 size: 17 residues.